The present T cell receptor beta chain was sequenced within a study of blood T cell repertoires in COVID-19. Germline CDR1 is SGHVS and CDR2 is FNYEAQ. This CDR3 has 15 residues. Trimming removed 2 bases at V and 0 bases at J, with 8 bases between. The repertoire was sequenced with immunoSEQ multiplex PCR; TCRdb's copy has only in-frame clones and lacks some. Counted here are about 22,000 clones, around 80% occurring once; the ten biggest clones make up about 13%. Sequencing was carried out using peripheral blood. The receptor was isolated from a man between 60 and 75 years old with active COVID-19. V gene TRBV7-6 combines with J gene TRBJ2-1; D may be TRBD2 (5 bases). CDR3 amino acids: CASSLLGSSYNEQFF. DNA of the CDR3: TGTGCCAGCAGCTTATTAGGGAGCTCCTACAATGAGCAGTTCTTC.